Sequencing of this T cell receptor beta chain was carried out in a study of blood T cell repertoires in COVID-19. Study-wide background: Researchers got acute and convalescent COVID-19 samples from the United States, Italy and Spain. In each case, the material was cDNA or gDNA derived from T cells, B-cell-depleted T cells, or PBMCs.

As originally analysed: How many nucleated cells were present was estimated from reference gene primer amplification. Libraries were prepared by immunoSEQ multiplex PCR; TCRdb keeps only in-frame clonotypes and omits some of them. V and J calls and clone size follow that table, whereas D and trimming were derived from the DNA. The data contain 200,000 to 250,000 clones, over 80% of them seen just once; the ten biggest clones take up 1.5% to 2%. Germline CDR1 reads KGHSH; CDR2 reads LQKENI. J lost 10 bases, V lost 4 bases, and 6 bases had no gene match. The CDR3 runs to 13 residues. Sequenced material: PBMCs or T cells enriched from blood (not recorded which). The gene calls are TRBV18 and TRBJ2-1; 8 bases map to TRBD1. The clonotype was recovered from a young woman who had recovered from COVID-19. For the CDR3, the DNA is TGTGCCAGCTCACTCCAGGGACAGGTAGAGCAGTTCTTC. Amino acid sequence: CASSLQGQVEQFF.